Sequencing of this T cell receptor (beta chain) was carried out in a study of regulatory T cells in long-lasting Graves disease. Overall study: Those Graves' patients who were newly diagnosed had been on antithyroid drugs under 3 months.

In its sample, this clonotype was seen a few times. Its antigen is not identified. Time point described: newly diagnosed GD, antithyroid drugs for less than 3 months. Preparation of the TCR library used RNA extracted from PBMCs. American Thyroid Association guidelines served as the basis for diagnosing Graves' disease. CDR1 and CDR2 (germline): LNHDA, SQIVND (reference sequence). This CDR3 is built from 14 residues. V was shortened by 8 bases and J by 0 bases, with 11 bases between the two germline ends. General study points: Less diverse TCR repertoires were seen in persistent Graves' patients than in newly diagnosed ones.

iRepertoire HTBI primers and Arm-PCR of CDR3 regions built TCR beta libraries. Using its own MiXCR run on the multiplex PCR reads, TCRdb lists one record per CDR3 protein. Altogether approximately 400,000 distinct CDR3 sequences are present, roughly 10% being singletons, with the ten largest covering 15% to 20%. These data were also filed under a second study, of T cells in Graves' hyperthyroidism and ophthalmopathy. That work adds: The TCR CDR3 was amplified in a first-round RT-PCR using the HTBI primer set.

This chain connects TRBV19 to TRBJ1-5, with D perhaps TRBD1 (6 bases). The material was peripheral blood mononuclear cells (PBMCs), obtained at new diagnosis, from a patient treated with antithyroid drugs. This TCR was sampled from a woman aged 18-29 years with Graves disease. The CDR3 spells CASEGHVSNQPQHF. The CDR3 bases are TGTGCCAGTGAGGGACATGTTAGCAATCAGCCCCAGCATTTT. Drawing the rest from reference TRBV19 and TRBJ1-5, the complete variable domain is DGGITQSPKYLFRKEGQNVTLSCEQNLNHDAMYWYRQDPGQGLRLIYYSQIVNDFQKGDIAEGYSVSREKKESFPLTVTSAQKNPTAFYLCASEGHVSNQPQHFGDGTRLSIL.